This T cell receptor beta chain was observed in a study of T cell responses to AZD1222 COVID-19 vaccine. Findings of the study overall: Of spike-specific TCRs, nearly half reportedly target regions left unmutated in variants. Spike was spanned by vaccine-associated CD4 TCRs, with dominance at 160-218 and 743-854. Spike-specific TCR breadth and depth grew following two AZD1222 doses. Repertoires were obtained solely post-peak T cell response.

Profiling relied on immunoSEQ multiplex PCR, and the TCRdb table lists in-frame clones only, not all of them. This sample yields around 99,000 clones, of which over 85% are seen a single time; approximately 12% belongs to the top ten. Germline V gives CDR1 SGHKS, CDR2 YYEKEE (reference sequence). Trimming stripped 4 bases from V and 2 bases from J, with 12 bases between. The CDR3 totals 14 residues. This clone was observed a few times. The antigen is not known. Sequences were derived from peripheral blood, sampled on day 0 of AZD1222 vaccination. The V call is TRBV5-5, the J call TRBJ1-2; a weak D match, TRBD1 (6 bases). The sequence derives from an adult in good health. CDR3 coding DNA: TGTGCCAGCAGCGCCTTGACAGGAAACTATGGCTACACCTTC. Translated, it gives CASSALTGNYGYTF.